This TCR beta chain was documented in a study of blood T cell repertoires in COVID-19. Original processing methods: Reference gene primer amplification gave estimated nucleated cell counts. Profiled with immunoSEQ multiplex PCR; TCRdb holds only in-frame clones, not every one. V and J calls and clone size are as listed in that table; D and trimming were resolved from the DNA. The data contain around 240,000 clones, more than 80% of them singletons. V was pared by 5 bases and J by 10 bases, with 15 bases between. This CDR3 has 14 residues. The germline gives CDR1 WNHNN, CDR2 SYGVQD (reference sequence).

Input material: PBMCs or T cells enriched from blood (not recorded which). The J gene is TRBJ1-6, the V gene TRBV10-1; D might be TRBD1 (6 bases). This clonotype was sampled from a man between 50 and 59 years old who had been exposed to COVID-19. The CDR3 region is CASSRTGTGSPLHF. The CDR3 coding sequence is TGCGCCAGCAGTCGTACAGGGACGGGATCACCCCTCCACTTT.